The T cell receptor beta chain under discussion was sequenced for a study of CD8+CD57+ T cells in acquired aplastic anemia listed by TCRdb under 2018. Some background on the complete study: DNA extracted from sorted CD4+ and CD8+ cells had a mean of about 3.2 ug, with a range of roughly 0.2 to 30 ug. CD8+CD57+ expansion was defined as frequency above the mean frequency observed in healthy subjects.

The study at large found these results: CD8+ Simpson's diversity did not differ significantly between patients and healthy controls (P=0.060). Around 30 CD8+ CDR3 sequences were found to be shared between patients and controls, but these sequences appeared to be highly expressed in patients and within the immunodominant clones of the patients.

Comment on this clonotype: It has no known antigen specificity. Within one base of it there is no much larger clone, and no base qualities were kept.

The patients picked for sequencing were ones in whom flow cytometry had shown an expansion of CD8+CD57+ cells. Every patient had severe acquired aplastic anemia, diagnosed using the International Study of Aplastic Anemia and Agranulocytosis and Camitta criteria. No patient had received any therapy when blood was sampled. TCR repertoires of sorted CD4+ and CD8+ blood T cells from severe aplastic anemia patients and healthy subjects were deep-sequenced in the study. In the USA, patient enrollment took place under clinicaltrials.gov protocols 00001620, 01623167, 00001397, 00071045, 00081523 and 00961064. Ficoll-Paque density gradient centrifugation was used to isolate peripheral blood mononuclear cells. Before DNA was extracted, CD4+ and CD8+ T cells were sorted using either FACS or magnetic beads. Genomic DNA was used as template for profiling of TCR beta VDJ combinations and CDR3 sequences. TCR repertoire sequencing was run on an Illumina HiSeq 2000. Under the source paper's analysis protocol: TRBV/TRBJ rearrangement plots, CDR3 size and DJ length profiles, and Simpson's diversity index were used to evaluate the repertoires. The most abundant DNA sequence in the deep sequencing data was taken as the immunodominant clone. CDR3 amino acid sequences were checked for sharing across subjects and were also compared against the VDJdb database and published repertoires. TCRdb ran its own pipeline on the public reads, namely fastp trimming at Q25 and MiXCR clone calling, and kept in-frame beta chains. Rows are combined by CDR3 protein, so each entry shows the most common genes and DNA. The V and J calls were determined by TCRdb, not by the authors. Recorded for this sample are under 500,000 distinct CDR3 sequences; around 30% of them occurred a single time. The biggest ten clones account for approximately 0.82% of the sample.

The sequence derives from a human donor with aplastic anemia. Sequenced sample: sorted CD4+, CD8+, or CD8+CD57+ T cells (not recorded which) from PBMCs.

The CDR3 reads CASSLSKTGNSPLHF. The nucleotide sequence is given as TGTGCCAGCAGCTTATCTAAAACAGGGAATTCACCCCTCCACTTT. The chain links TRBV7-8 with TRBJ1-6; TRBD1 is a possible D gene, resting on 6 matching bases. The cysteine opens and the phenylalanine closes a CDR3 of 15 amino acids. Only CDR3 DNA remains: 45 bases, in frame from the first base. As encoded in the germline V gene, CDR1 is SGHVS while CDR2 is FQNEAQ. Deletion took 2 bases off V and 7 bases off J, with a span of 12 bases between the germline ends. With the rest looked up from the reference TRBV7-8 and TRBJ1-6 genes rather than sequenced, the full variable domain is GAGVSQSPRYKVAKRGQDVALRCDPISGHVSLFWYQQALGQGPEFLTYFQNEAQLDKSGLPSDRFFAERPEGSVSTLKIQRTQQEDSAVYLCASSLSKTGNSPLHFGNGTRLTVT.